The clone carrying this TCR beta chain has a count of ten or more. What it binds is unknown. Template-switch 5'RACE cDNA synthesis added a 10-nucleotide unique molecular identifier. One entry per CDR3 protein, called by TCRdb with MiXCR from the 5' RACE reads. The table shows 70,000 to 75,000 distinct CDR3 sequences, with approximately 14% occurring only once. The CDR3 covers 12 residues. V was cut by 10 bases and J by 6 bases, with 15 bases left in between. These data come from a study of neurological immune-mediated disorders. Notes on the study in general: TCR clonal expansion peaked in HTLV-1-associated myelopathy patients and was lowest in multiple sclerosis patients. The absence of shared CDR3 amino acid sequences among expanded clones across subjects suggests private repertoires in all groups.

This sample's time point: longitudinal time-point 1 (baseline). The study built unsorted libraries from 2 million PBMCs kept at -80 C. The chain carries TRBV12-3 or TRBV12-4 and TRBJ1-1; D is uncertain. Sequenced sample: PBMCs. The origin of this receptor is a female donor with HTLV-1-associated myelopathy (HAM/TSP). CDR3 region: CAIGLGGPEAFF. For the CDR3, the DNA is TGTGCCATCGGACTCGGAGGGCCTGAAGCTTTCTTT.